The 27 T cell receptor beta chains reported below all come from one sample, sequenced in a study of blood T cell repertoires in COVID-19. Measured with immunoSEQ multiplex PCR; TCRdb has only the in-frame clones, and not every one. The sample includes under 300,000 clones, 86% seen only once; the top ten take 10% to 15%. Sample: peripheral blood. The receptors were sampled from a woman aged 25 to 45 with COVID-19, enrolled during active disease.

The chain employs TRBV7-8 and TRBJ2-1; D might be TRBD1 (5 bases). V gave up 6 bases and J gave up 1 base, with 10 bases separating them. CDR3 length equals 14 residues. Germline-derived CDR1 and CDR2 are SGHVS and FQNEAQ. CDR3 sequence: CASRSRVSYNEQFF. Here the CDR3 DNA reads TGTGCCAGCAGGTCCAGGGTATCCTACAATGAGCAGTTCTTC.

Remarks on this clone: Other DNA sequences from this sample encode an identical CDR3 as well. This chain links TRBV10-1 with TRBJ2-2; perhaps TRBD1 as D (5 bases). V lost 6 bases and J 2 bases, leaving 7 bases between the germline ends. The V gene's germline CDR1 is WNHNN and CDR2 SYGVQD (reference sequence). The CDR3 length is 13 residues. The CDR3 region is CASRQVNTGELFF. The CDR3 DNA sequence: TGCGCCAGCAGACAGGTTAACACCGGGGAGCTGTTTTTT.

This sequence joins TRBV27 and TRBJ2-5; TRBD2 matches 9 bases. The CDR3 length is 19 residues. Germline-derived CDR1 and CDR2 are MNHEY and SMNVEV (reference sequence). Trimming cost V 5 bases and J 5 bases; bases outside gene matches: 21. This chain's CDR3 is CASSPQGLAGPPNRETQYF. The CDR3 nucleotides read TGTGCCAGCAGTCCCCAGGGACTAGCCGGGCCCCCTAATCGGGAGACCCAGTACTTC.

The chain couples TRBV24-1 to TRBJ2-3; TRBD1 matches at 7 bases. Germline V CDR1 and CDR2: KGHDR, SFDVKD. This CDR3 region has 12 residues. V trimming: 9 bases; J trimming: 5 bases; junction bases outside the gene matches: 4. Here the CDR3 reads CATQQGQDTQYF. The CDR3 DNA reads TGTGCCACCCAACAGGGGCAAGATACGCAGTATTTT.

The rearrangement joins TRBV2 to TRBJ1-1, with 7 bases aligning to TRBD1. The CDR3 extends over 14 amino acids. Trimming at V came to 5 bases and at J to 3 bases, leaving 6 bases not matched to a gene. Germline values: CDR1 SNHLY, CDR2 FYNNEI. This chain's CDR3 is CASSSTGSDTEAFF. The CDR3 DNA is TGTGCCAGCAGTTCGACAGGGTCAGACACTGAAGCTTTCTTT.

This rearrangement joins TRBV19 to TRBJ1-1; 8 positions agree with TRBD1. Germline V gene sequence: CDR1 LNHDA, CDR2 SQIVND (reference sequence). This CDR3 region has 14 residues. V lost 5 bases, J lost 6 bases, and 8 bases stayed unmatched. CDR3 nucleotides: TGTGCCAGTAGTGACAGGGGAGGTAGGGCTGAAGCTTTCTTT. Protein sequence: CASSDRGGRAEAFF.

This clone has a count of ten or more. The gene calls are TRBV28 and TRBJ1-1; the D gene is possibly TRBD1 (6 bases). V gave up 1 base and J gave up 5 bases, with 11 bases separating them. In germline, CDR1 is MDHEN, CDR2 SYDVKM. The CDR3 loop spans 14 amino acids. The CDR3: CASSLSAGATEAFF. CDR3 sequence (DNA): TGTGCCAGCAGTTTATCAGCGGGGGCAACTGAAGCTTTCTTT.

This chain joins TRBV27 and TRBJ1-3, with D perhaps TRBD1 (5 bases). The CDR3 has 15 amino acids. Germline CDR1 reads MNHEY; CDR2 reads SMNVEV (reference sequence). Trimming pared 6 bases from V and 2 bases from J, leaving 14 bases between. CDR3 loop: CASSRSQGTGNTIYF. As DNA, the CDR3 is TGTGCCAGCAGCCGTTCGCAGGGTACTGGAAACACCATATATTTT.

The genes are TRBV7-9 and TRBJ2-3; maybe TRBD1 (6 bases). V was pared by 11 bases and J by 0 bases, with 15 bases between. CDR1 and CDR2 from the germline V gene are SEHNR and FQNEAQ (reference sequence). The CDR3 spans 14 residues. The CDR3: CALSGQISTDTQYF. CDR3 coding DNA: TGTGCCCTCTCAGGACAGATAAGCACAGATACGCAGTATTTT.

The V call is TRBV29-1, the J call TRBJ2-7; 7 bases are a match to TRBD1. Trimming cost V 7 bases and J 0 bases; bases outside gene matches: 6. From germline, CDR1 is SQVTM and CDR2 ANQGSEA. This CDR3 comprises 13 residues. The CDR3 region is CSARQGHSYEQYF. The DNA for the CDR3 is TGCAGCGCGAGACAGGGTCACTCCTACGAGCAGTACTTC.

This chain links TRBV5-6 with TRBJ2-3, with 7 bases aligning to TRBD2. Germline V gives CDR1 SGHDT, CDR2 YYEEEE. The CDR3 sequence is 15 residues long. V trimming: 2 bases; J trimming: 2 bases; junction bases outside the gene matches: 5. CDR3 coding DNA: TGTGCCAGCAGCTTAAGCGGGGCGGTCACAGATACGCAGTATTTT. This translates into CASSLSGAVTDTQYF.

The chain employs TRBV18 and TRBJ1-1, with 7 nucleotides matching TRBD1. CDR1 is KGHSH and CDR2 is LQKENI in the germline V gene. The CDR3 is made up of 13 amino acids. With 5 bases clipped from V and 5 bases from J, the junction kept 5 bases outside the gene matches. Here the CDR3 reads CASSETGRTEAFF. The CDR3 DNA reads as TGTGCCAGCTCAGAGACAGGGAGGACTGAAGCTTTCTTT.

V usage is TRBV7-2 and J usage is TRBJ2-1; D is perhaps TRBD2 (6 bases). The V gene's germline CDR1 is SGHTA and CDR2 FQGNSA. V shed 7 bases and J shed 4 bases, with 26 bases lying between them. The CDR3 runs to 18 residues. As DNA, the CDR3 is TGTGCCAGCACCGCGGGGCCCCGTCTAGCCGGAACATACAATGAGCAGTTCTTC. The encoded protein is CASTAGPRLAGTYNEQFF.

The chain joins TRBV7-2 to TRBJ2-7; D remains ambiguous. The V gene's germline CDR1 is SGHTA and CDR2 FQGNSA. There are 14 residues in the CDR3. Trimming cost V 5 bases and J 1 base, with 12 bases left between them. CDR3 amino acids: CASSTRHQSYEQYF. The CDR3 bases are TGTGCCAGCAGCACACGACACCAGTCCTACGAGCAGTACTTC.

J is TRBJ2-2 and V is TRBV3-1 (or the pseudogene TRBV3-2); D possibly corresponds to TRBD1 (5 bases). The V gene's germline CDR1 is LGHDT and CDR2 YNNKEL (reference sequence). Deletions cut 1 base from V and 7 bases from J, with 7 bases between. The CDR3 runs 13 residues. The CDR3 spells CASSQAGIGELFF. The CDR3 bases are TGTGCCAGCAGCCAAGCAGGGATCGGGGAGCTGTTTTTT.

The genes are TRBV7-2 and TRBJ1-4, with a tentative D call TRBD1 (5 bases). CDR3 length equals 15 residues. Germline loops: CDR1 SGHTA, CDR2 FQGNSA. V was trimmed by 2 bases and J by 1 base, leaving 8 bases between them. CDR3 DNA sequence: TGTGCCAGCAGCTTACAGGGAGGAACTAATGAAAAACTGTTTTTT. The encoded protein is CASSLQGGTNEKLFF.

A single count supports this clone. The chain combines TRBV18 with TRBJ1-2; 7 bases are shared with TRBD1. V lost 6 bases and J lost 6; bases outside the gene matches: 7. Germline V CDR1 and CDR2: KGHSH, LQKENI. The CDR3 totals 13 residues. The DNA of the CDR3 is TGTGCCAGCTCTCAATCCACAGGGGATGGCTACACCTTC. It codes for CASSQSTGDGYTF.

In its sample, this clone was seen once. The CDR3 loop reads CASSYSGGGSPYEQYF. For the CDR3, the DNA is TGTGCCAGCAGTTACTCGGGGGGGGGCTCACCCTACGAGCAGTACTTC. This chain joins TRBV6-5 and TRBJ2-7; weak D call: TRBD2 (7 bases). Germline V gene lookup returns CDR1 MNHEY and CDR2 SVGAGI. This CDR3 is built from 16 residues. V was trimmed by 0 bases and J by 2 bases, leaving 14 bases between them.

The chain couples TRBV27 to TRBJ2-3; 8 bases line up with TRBD2. The CDR3 is 15 amino acids. The J segment lost 0 bases and the V segment lost 6 bases, leaving 5 bases of the junction unmatched. Germline assignment: CDR1 MNHEY and CDR2 SMNVEV (reference sequence). CDR3: CASRGAGDSTDTQYF. DNA for the CDR3: TGTGCCAGCAGGGGAGCGGGGGATAGCACAGATACGCAGTATTTT.

In its sample, this clone was seen a few times. V usage is TRBV9 and J usage is TRBJ2-1, with D perhaps matching TRBD2 (6 bases). The V gene lost 7 bases and the J gene lost 3 bases, with 20 bases spanning the gap. CDR3 length equals 16 residues. Germline V gene sequence: CDR1 SGDLS, CDR2 YYNGEE. The CDR3 here is CASSYGGSGHYNEQFF. The CDR3 DNA reads TGTGCCAGCTCTTACGGGGGATCGGGGCACTACAATGAGCAGTTCTTC. Full variable domain (outside the CDR3, taken from reference TRBV9 and TRBJ2-1): DSGVTQTPKHLITATGQRVTLRCSPRSGDLSVYWYQQSLDQGLQFLIQYYNGEERAKGNILERFSAQQFPDLHSELNLSSLELGDSALYFCASSYGGSGHYNEQFFGPGTRLTVL.

This clone has only a few counts. The V call is TRBV9, the J call TRBJ1-2; 7 bases align to TRBD1. Germline CDR1 SGDLS, CDR2 YYNGEE. V trimming: 4 bases; J trimming: 3 bases; junction bases outside the gene matches: 6. There are 14 residues in the CDR3. CDR3 loop: CASSQLQGHYGYTF. DNA for the CDR3: TGTGCCAGCAGCCAGTTACAGGGGCACTATGGCTACACCTTC.

The J gene is TRBJ2-7, the V gene TRBV5-1, with TRBD2 as a possible D gene (5 bases). Germline CDR1 SGHRS, CDR2 YFSETQ. The CDR3 has 15 amino acids. Trimming pared 0 bases from V and 1 base from J, leaving 11 bases between. CDR3 DNA sequence: TGCGCCAGCAGCTTGGCCACGGGATATTCCTACGAGCAGTACTTC. It specifies CASSLATGYSYEQYF.

V and J are TRBV28 and TRBJ2-7, with TRBD1 matching 8 bases. J was trimmed by 1 base and V by 7 bases; bases with no gene match: 6. Germline assignment: CDR1 MDHEN and CDR2 SYDVKM. The CDR3 runs 14 residues. This CDR3 reads CASTGGWGSYEQYF. CDR3 bases: TGTGCCAGCACAGGGGGCTGGGGGTCCTACGAGCAGTACTTC.

This chain connects TRBV19 to TRBJ2-2, with 7 bases that match TRBD1. Germline trimming cut 9 bases from V and 7 bases from J; bases unmatched to any gene: 8. Looked up from germline, CDR1 is LNHDA and CDR2 is SQIVND (reference sequence). CDR3 length: 13 residues. In DNA form, the CDR3 reads TGTGCCAGCCAATCGGGACAGCGCGGGGAGCTGTTTTTT. It is translated as CASQSGQRGELFF.

The chain carries TRBV5-1 and TRBJ1-1; TRBD1 is a possible D gene (5 bases). Germline V gene sequence: CDR1 SGHRS, CDR2 YFSETQ. The CDR3 loop spans 15 amino acids. V lost 6 bases and J 0 bases, leaving 15 bases between the germline ends. The CDR3 DNA follows: TGCGCCAGCACCGCGATTGGGGGGGTGAACACTGAAGCTTTCTTT. Protein: CASTAIGGVNTEAFF.

The chain recombines TRBV10-1 with TRBJ2-1; 11 bases agree with TRBD2. V dropped 8 bases and J dropped 9; count of bases not matched to a gene: 6. The CDR3 loop spans 13 amino acids. Per germline, CDR1 WNHNN and CDR2 SYGVQD (reference sequence). Here the CDR3 reads CASARSGGVEQFF. CDR3 in DNA: TGCGCCAGCGCCCGTAGCGGGGGGGTTGAGCAGTTCTTC.

The chain carries TRBV11-2 and TRBJ1-2, with 7 positions matching TRBD1. The V gene end was trimmed by 5 bases and the J gene end by 8 bases; junction bases not matched to a gene: 14. Germline CDR1 is SGHAT and CDR2 is FQNNGV. This CDR3 is built from 15 residues. CDR3: CASSPSGTASSGYTF. Written as DNA, the CDR3 is TGTGCCAGCAGCCCCTCCGGGACAGCAAGTTCAGGCTACACCTTC.